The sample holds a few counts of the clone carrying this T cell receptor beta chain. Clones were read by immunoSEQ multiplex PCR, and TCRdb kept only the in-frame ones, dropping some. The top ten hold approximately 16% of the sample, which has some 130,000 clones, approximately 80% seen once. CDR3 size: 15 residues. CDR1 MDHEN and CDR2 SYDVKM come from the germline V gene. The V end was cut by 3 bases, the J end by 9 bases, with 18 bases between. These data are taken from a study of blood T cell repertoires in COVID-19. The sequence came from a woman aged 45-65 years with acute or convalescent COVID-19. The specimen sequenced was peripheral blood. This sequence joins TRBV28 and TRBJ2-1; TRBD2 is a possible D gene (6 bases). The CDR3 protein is CASSFGYGEEGEQFF. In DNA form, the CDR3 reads TGTGCCAGCAGTTTTGGCTATGGGGAGGAGGGTGAGCAGTTCTTC.